A single T cell receptor beta chain is shown here with its context. The CDR3 covers 17 residues. V lost 0 bases to trimming and J lost 0 bases; unmatched junction nucleotides: 6. CDR1 and CDR2 (germline): SGHTA, FQGTGA. This sample stems from a study of cytomegalovirus exposure and HLA in healthy donors. A multiplex PCR was run with 60 Vbeta primers and 13 Jbeta primers. Here immunoSEQ multiplex PCR was the method, and the copy in TCRdb shows in-frame clones only, minus some. The sample carries some 120,000 clones, approximately 81% recorded once. This TCR was recovered from a man aged 18 to 29 in good health and CMV-seronegative. The chain is built from TRBV7-3 and TRBJ2-3, with 7 nucleotides matching TRBD1. Sequencing input: PBMCs. For the CDR3, the DNA is TGTGCCAGCAGCTTAACGGGTGGACAGGAGAGCACAGATACGCAGTATTTT. It encodes CASSLTGGQESTDTQYF.